Listed below are T cell receptor beta chains from one sample, sequenced in a study of CD8 T cells in Susac syndrome. TCRdb recomputed calls from the immunoSEQ multiplex PCR reads with MiXCR, one row per CDR3 protein. The repertoire holds more than 70,000 distinct CDR3 sequences, with about 91% as singletons. The sample consisted of CD8+ T cells from PBMCs. These receptors all come from a human donor with multiple sclerosis. Each CDR3 is given with its conserved first and last residue. Each record gives: clone size, D gene, J gene, V gene, CDR3 DNA, CDR3 protein. D genes are given only for firm matches. Only some rows state a clone size, as once, few, many or a class for expanded clones.

size: -
D: TRBD1
J: TRBJ2-3
V: TRBV20-1
DNA: TGCAGTGCTGGAATCTTGAGGACAGGAAGCACAGATACGCAGTATTTT
CDR3: CSAGILRTGSTDTQYF

size: -
D: -
J: TRBJ2-5
V: TRBV20-1
DNA: TGCAGTGCTAGAGAAACTGAAGAGACCCAGTACTTC
CDR3: CSARETEETQYF

size: -
D: -
J: TRBJ2-5
V: TRBV5-4
DNA: TGTGCCAGCAGCGGTAGGAGGGCTAACCAAGAGACCCAGTACTTC
CDR3: CASSGRRANQETQYF

size: -
D: TRBD2
J: TRBJ2-5
V: TRBV13
DNA: TGTGCCAGCAGCTTAGAGGCTAGCGGGAGTGAGACCCAGTACTTC
CDR3: CASSLEASGSETQYF

size: -
D: TRBD1
J: TRBJ1-1
V: TRBV15
DNA: TGTGCCACCAGCAGGACAGGGATGACTGAAGCTTTCTTT
CDR3: CATSRTGMTEAFF

size: -
D: TRBD2
J: TRBJ2-2
V: TRBV28
DNA: TGTGCCAGCAATAGCGGGACGGGTTCCGGGGAGCTGTTTTTT
CDR3: CASNSGTGSGELFF

size: once
D: -
J: TRBJ1-5
V: TRBV5-1
DNA: TGCGCCAGCAGCTCCCGGACAGCGAACCAGCCCCAGCATTTT
CDR3: CASSSRTANQPQHF

size: once
D: TRBD2
J: TRBJ2-7
V: TRBV6-2/TRBV6-3
DNA: TGTGCCAGCAGTTTTCTCTGGACAGCGGGAGTAGGGGAGCAGTACTTC
CDR3: CASSFLWTAGVGEQYF

size: -
D: -
J: TRBJ1-2
V: TRBV5-1
DNA: TGCGCCAGCAGCTTGGAGAACAGATTGGACTATGGCTACACCTTC
CDR3: CASSLENRLDYGYTF

size: -
D: -
J: TRBJ2-3
V: TRBV12-3/TRBV12-4
DNA: TGTGCCAGCAGCTCCGGGCCACACACAGATACGCAGTATTTT
CDR3: CASSSGPHTDTQYF

size: -
D: -
J: TRBJ1-2
V: TRBV29-1
DNA: TGCAGCGTTGAAGACAGGGGTTCCTATGGCTACACCTTC
CDR3: CSVEDRGSYGYTF

size: -
D: -
J: TRBJ2-1
V: TRBV9
DNA: TGTGCCAGCAGCTTTAGAAAAGACCTCAAAGGCTCCTACAATGAGCAGTTCTTC
CDR3: CASSFRKDLKGSYNEQFF

size: -
D: -
J: TRBJ2-1
V: TRBV2
DNA: TGTGCCAGCAGACAGGCCGGGGTATTAAGTGAGCAGTTCTTC
CDR3: CASRQAGVLSEQFF

size: -
D: -
J: TRBJ2-5
V: TRBV20-1
DNA: TGCAGTCCATTCACAGGGAACTTCCAAGAGACCCAGTACTTC
CDR3: CSPFTGNFQETQYF